Below, 30 T cell receptor beta chains from the same sample are listed, as sequenced in a study of OX40 agonist ivuxolimab in advanced cancers. Assay: immunoSEQ multiplex PCR; the TCRdb copy retains only in-frame clones and omits some. The sample comprises about 50,000 clones, about 88% of which are singletons, and 0.64% rests with the top ten. Material: CD4+ or CD8+ T cells sorted from blood, obtained in a trial of the OX40 agonist ivuxolimab. The receptors derive from an adult with an advanced solid tumor such as melanoma, head and neck, liver or kidney cancer.

The chain employs TRBV5-1 and TRBJ1-1, with 11 bases matching TRBD1. Germline loops: CDR1 SGHRS, CDR2 YFSETQ. This CDR3 has 13 amino acids. The ends lost 5 bases at V and 10 bases at J; junction bases unmatched: 7. CDR3 region: CASRVGQGEAAFF. In DNA form, the CDR3 reads TGCGCCAGCAGAGTGGGACAGGGGGAAGCAGCTTTCTTT.

The sample holds one count of this clone. The chain links TRBV28 to TRBJ2-7; TRBD1 might be the D (6 bases). With 7 bases removed from V and 3 bases from J, the gap between germline ends came to 16 bases. This CDR3 is 14 amino acids long. Germline V gene data show CDR1 as MDHEN and CDR2 as SYDVKM. The CDR3 loop is CASKGGRKDYEQYF. DNA for the CDR3: TGTGCCAGCAAAGGGGGACGAAAAGACTACGAGCAGTACTTC.

The chain combines TRBV19 with TRBJ1-2; D may be TRBD1 (5 bases). Trimming removed 7 bases at V and 4 bases at J, with 16 bases between. Germline V gene data show CDR1 as LNHDA and CDR2 as SQIVND (reference sequence). The CDR3 extends over 14 amino acids. DNA for the CDR3: TGTGCCAGTACCCCCTCTCTAGACAGCTATGGCTACACCTTC. Its translation: CASTPSLDSYGYTF.

The chain recombines TRBV2 with TRBJ1-2; the match to TRBD1 covers 9 bases. Germline V CDR1 and CDR2: SNHLY, FYNNEI. This CDR3 is built from 14 residues. Trimming removed 6 bases from V and 5 bases from J; junction bases left unmatched: 7. CDR3 loop: CASRPTGGGYGYTF. The CDR3 DNA sequence: TGTGCCAGCAGGCCTACAGGGGGCGGGTATGGCTACACCTTC.

This clone was seen a single time. The rearrangement joins TRBV9 to TRBJ2-5; D not resolved. Per the germline V gene, CDR1 is SGDLS and CDR2 is YYNGEE. V was trimmed by 1 base and J by 3 bases, leaving 13 bases between them. The CDR3 covers 15 residues. CDR3 region: CASSVSPSNEETQYF. The CDR3 DNA reads TGTGCCAGCAGCGTATCCCCCTCGAATGAAGAGACCCAGTACTTC.

The J gene is TRBJ2-7, the V gene TRBV5-1; 9 bases map to TRBD2. With V trimmed by 3 bases and J by 2 bases, 6 bases remained unmatched. Germline CDR1 and CDR2: SGHRS and YFSETQ. The CDR3 covers 15 residues. The CDR3 nucleotides are TGCGCCAGCAGCTGGAGCGGGGGGACAGCCTACGAGCAGTACTTC. Translation gives CASSWSGGTAYEQYF.

The rearrangement joins TRBV27 to TRBJ2-5; D assignment may be TRBD1 or TRBD2 (5 bases each). The end of the DNA is better explained by TRBJ2-7, so the J call may be wrong. The CDR3 length is 15 residues. Germline assignment: CDR1 MNHEY and CDR2 SMNVEV (reference sequence). CDR3: CASSLLWGPGYEQYF. CDR3 bases: TGTGCCAGCAGTTTACTCTGGGGCCCGGGATACGAGCAGTACTTC.

The chain recombines TRBV11-1 with TRBJ1-1; maybe TRBD1 (6 bases). Germline V gene lookup returns CDR1 SGHAT and CDR2 FQDESV (reference sequence). The ends were cut back, 1 base at V and 5 bases at J, with 14 bases in the middle. The CDR3 covers 15 residues. CDR3 region: CASSLGFGRGTEAFF. The CDR3 region has the DNA TGTGCCAGCAGCTTAGGATTTGGCAGGGGTACTGAAGCTTTCTTT.

J is TRBJ2-1 and V is TRBV18; D call uncertain. V was shortened by 5 bases and J by 6 bases, with 8 bases between the two germline ends. The germline V gene encodes CDR1 KGHSH and CDR2 LQKENI. There are 12 residues in the CDR3. Written as DNA, the CDR3 is TGTGCCAGCTCATTACAGAGCAATGAGCAGTTCTTC. Translation gives CASSLQSNEQFF. Based on the CDR3 plus reference TRBV18 and TRBJ2-1, the full variable domain is NAGVMQNPRHLVRRRGQEARLRCSPMKGHSHVYWYRQLPEEGLKFMVYLQKENIIDESGMPKERFSAEFPKEGPSILRIQQVVRGDSAAYFCASSLQSNEQFFGPGTRLTVL.

The chain couples TRBV14 to TRBJ1-1; 9 nucleotides line up with TRBD1. The CDR3 spans 15 residues. The germline CDR1 and CDR2 sequences are SGHDN and FVKESK. V was pared by 2 bases and J by 3 bases, with 4 bases of the junction left unmatched. This CDR3 is CASSQWGQGDTEAFF. Written as DNA, the CDR3 is TGTGCCAGCAGCCAATGGGGACAGGGAGACACTGAAGCTTTCTTT.

The chain has TRBV10-2 and TRBJ1-5; D ambiguous. The CDR3 spans 13 residues. The germline gives CDR1 WSHSY, CDR2 SAAADI. With 8 bases removed from V and 6 bases from J, the gap between germline ends came to 14 bases. CDR3 sequence reads: CASSAGISQPQHF. Written as DNA, the CDR3 is TGCGCCAGCTCGGCCGGGATTAGTCAGCCCCAGCATTTT.

The chain links TRBV6-1 to TRBJ2-3, with 7 bases lining up with TRBD2. V was pared by 8 bases and J by 11 bases, with 16 bases of the junction left unmatched. The CDR3 loop spans 14 amino acids. Germline V gives CDR1 MNHNS, CDR2 SASEGT. CDR3: CASARDPGTTQQYF. The DNA for the CDR3 is TGTGCCAGCGCCCGGGACCCCGGGACTACGCAGCAGTATTTT.

The chain couples TRBV13 to TRBJ2-7, with D unresolved. Germline V gene lookup returns CDR1 PRHDT and CDR2 FYEKMQ (reference sequence). This CDR3 is 13 amino acids long. V lost 1 base and J lost 3, with 7 bases in between. The CDR3 DNA follows: TGTGCCAGCAGCTTAGTCGGCAGCTACGAGCAGTACTTC. As protein: CASSLVGSYEQYF.

This chain uses TRBV7-8 with TRBJ1-6, with a tentative D call TRBD1 (5 bases). The CDR3 loop spans 15 amino acids. V was pared by 0 bases and J by 6 bases, with 9 bases between. Germline V gives CDR1 SGHVS, CDR2 FQNEAQ. Here the CDR3 DNA reads TGTGCCAGCAGCTTAGCGGCAGGGACTAATTCACCCCTCCACTTT. Its translation is CASSLAAGTNSPLHF.

V gene TRBV5-5 combines with J gene TRBJ2-7; D not resolved. The germline CDR1 and CDR2 sequences are SGHKS and YYEKEE (reference sequence). V lost 2 bases, J lost 7 bases, and 7 bases lay in between. The CDR3 runs to 11 residues. The CDR3 sequence is CASSLKQEQYF. As DNA, the CDR3 is TGTGCCAGCAGCTTAAAACAAGAGCAGTACTTC.

The chain joins TRBV15 to TRBJ1-6; D is possibly TRBD1 (5 bases). CDR1 LNHNV and CDR2 YYDKDF come from the germline V gene (reference sequence). The CDR3 is 15 amino acids. The V end was cut by 4 bases, the J end by 9 bases, with 16 bases between. The CDR3, as DNA: TGTGCCACCAGCAAAATTCAGGGTGGGTCTTCACCCCTCCACTTT. The encoded protein is CATSKIQGGSSPLHF.

The rearrangement joins TRBV5-6 to TRBJ2-7, with 13 positions matching TRBD2. CDR3 size: 17 residues. Germline assignment: CDR1 SGHDT and CDR2 YYEEEE. Trimming at V came to 4 bases and at J to 0 bases, leaving 7 bases not matched to a gene. CDR3 region: CASSGTSGTWSSYEQYF. DNA of the CDR3: TGTGCCAGCAGCGGGACTAGCGGGACCTGGAGCTCCTACGAGCAGTACTTC.

The chain combines TRBV25-1 with TRBJ2-2; TRBD2 aligns across 10 bases. Germline V gives CDR1 MGHDK, CDR2 SYGVNS. CDR3 length: 15 residues. V lost 6 bases, J lost 4 bases, and 5 bases stayed unmatched. CDR3 nucleotide sequence: TGTGCCAGCAGCCTGACTAGCGGGCCCACCGGGGAGCTGTTTTTT. This codes for CASSLTSGPTGELFF. Full variable domain (outside the CDR3, taken from reference TRBV25-1 and TRBJ2-2): EADIYQTPRYLVIGTGKKITLECSQTMGHDKMYWYQQDPGMELHLIHYSYGVNSTEKGDLSSESTVSRIRTEHFPLTLESARPSHTSQYLCASSLTSGPTGELFFGEGSRLTVL.

This clone was detected a few times. The CDR3 coding sequence is TGTGCCAGCAGCTTGGCTGTGACGGGCTCCTACAATGAGCAGTTCTTC. Protein sequence: CASSLAVTGSYNEQFF. V and J are TRBV5-6 and TRBJ2-1; D is ambiguous. This CDR3 has 16 residues. CDR1 and CDR2 from the germline V gene are SGHDT and YYEEEE. Trimming took 0 bases from V and 0 from J, leaving 10 bases between them.

About this clone: At one end the junction does not follow the germline gene, possibly because of a read error. This sequence joins TRBV5-5 and TRBJ2-5; D is unresolved. The CDR3 totals 12 residues. Germline assignment: CDR1 SGHKS and CDR2 YYEKEE (reference sequence). The CDR3 region has the DNA TGTGCCAGCAGCTTGGCCGACCAGGTCCCCGACTTC. As protein: CASSLADQVPDF.

This clone showed up just a few times. The CDR3 region has the DNA TGCAGCGGACAAGACCAGGAAGCTTTCTTT. Amino acid sequence: CSGQDQEAFF. The chain has TRBV29-1 and TRBJ1-1; D is ambiguous. The CDR3 consists of 10 residues. V gave up 7 bases and J gave up 8 bases, with 11 bases separating them. Germline loops: CDR1 SQVTM, CDR2 ANQGSEA.

J is TRBJ2-7 and V is TRBV10-3; 8 bases line up with TRBD2. V trimming: 4 bases; J trimming: 4 bases; junction bases outside the gene matches: 3. Germline V CDR1 and CDR2: ENHRY, SYGVKD. CDR3 size: 13 residues. CDR3: CAISAGLVYEQYF. CDR3 in DNA: TGTGCCATCAGTGCGGGACTAGTTTACGAGCAGTACTTC.

The J gene is TRBJ1-2, the V gene TRBV6-5, with D tentatively TRBD1 (6 bases). This CDR3 is 13 amino acids long. V was clipped by 6 bases and J by 8 bases, with 16 bases between them. Germline loops: CDR1 MNHEY, CDR2 SVGAGI. This chain's CDR3 is CASSRPRGDGYTF. The CDR3 nucleotides are TGTGCCAGCAGCCGCCCCAGGGGTGACGGCTACACCTTC.

As DNA, the CDR3 is TGTGCCAGTAGAACCGGGACAGGCGCCAACACTGAAGCTTTCTTT. Amino acids: CASRTGTGANTEAFF. The chain combines TRBV19 with TRBJ1-1; 8 positions agree with TRBD1. The V gene's germline CDR1 is LNHDA and CDR2 SQIVND (reference sequence). J gave up 2 bases and V 6 bases, and 8 bases lay outside the gene matches. The CDR3 has 15 residues.

This rearrangement joins TRBV6-5 to TRBJ2-5; tentative D call: TRBD2 (5 bases). CDR1 and CDR2 from the germline V gene are MNHEY and SVGAGI. V was shortened by 4 bases and J by 5 bases, with 11 bases between the two germline ends. The CDR3 is made up of 13 amino acids. The CDR3, as DNA: TGTGCCAGCAGTTCTCTTCCGGGGGAGACCCAGTACTTC. Its protein product is CASSSLPGETQYF.

The V and J genes are TRBV5-8 and TRBJ2-5; 9 bases align to TRBD1. J was trimmed by 5 bases and V by 10 bases; bases with no gene match: 21. Germline V CDR1 and CDR2: SGHTS, YDEGEE. The CDR3 totals 17 residues. CDR3 sequence: CASAGARTGVGFETQYF. CDR3 nucleotides: TGTGCCTCAGCCGGAGCAAGGACAGGGGTCGGATTTGAGACCCAGTACTTC.

This clone is medium-sized (0.01 to 0.1%) within its sample. The chain employs TRBV28 and TRBJ2-7, with TRBD2 matching over 9 bases. Germline V gene lookup returns CDR1 MDHEN and CDR2 SYDVKM. With 8 bases clipped from V and 4 bases from J, the junction kept 6 bases outside the gene matches. The CDR3 consists of 13 residues. The CDR3 DNA follows: TGTGCCAGCCGGGCGGGAGGGCCGTACGAGCAGTACTTC. This gives the protein CASRAGGPYEQYF.

This chain joins TRBV27 and TRBJ1-3; D is ambiguous. The CDR3 runs to 14 residues. The germline V gene has CDR1 MNHEY and CDR2 SMNVEV (reference sequence). Trimming pared 5 bases from V and 2 bases from J, leaving 10 bases between. The CDR3: CASSPTTPGNTIYF. Here the CDR3 DNA reads TGTGCCAGCAGTCCAACCACACCTGGAAACACCATATATTTT.

V gene TRBV28 combines with J gene TRBJ1-2, with unresolved D. Per germline, CDR1 MDHEN and CDR2 SYDVKM. Between the trimmed V and J ends, which lost 6 bases and 8 bases, there was a span of 16 bases. The CDR3 is 13 amino acids. CDR3: CASSPLEGRGYTF. CDR3 DNA: TGTGCCAGCAGCCCGCTGGAAGGGCGGGGCTACACCTTC.

The chain is built from TRBV6-5 and TRBJ2-1; 7 bases are shared with TRBD1. J gave up 4 bases and V 6 bases, and 9 bases lay outside the gene matches. This CDR3 region has 15 residues. Germline CDR1 reads MNHEY; CDR2 reads SVGAGI. The CDR3 reads CASRKGTVLYNEQFF. DNA for the CDR3: TGTGCCAGCAGAAAAGGGACAGTTCTGTACAATGAGCAGTTCTTC.